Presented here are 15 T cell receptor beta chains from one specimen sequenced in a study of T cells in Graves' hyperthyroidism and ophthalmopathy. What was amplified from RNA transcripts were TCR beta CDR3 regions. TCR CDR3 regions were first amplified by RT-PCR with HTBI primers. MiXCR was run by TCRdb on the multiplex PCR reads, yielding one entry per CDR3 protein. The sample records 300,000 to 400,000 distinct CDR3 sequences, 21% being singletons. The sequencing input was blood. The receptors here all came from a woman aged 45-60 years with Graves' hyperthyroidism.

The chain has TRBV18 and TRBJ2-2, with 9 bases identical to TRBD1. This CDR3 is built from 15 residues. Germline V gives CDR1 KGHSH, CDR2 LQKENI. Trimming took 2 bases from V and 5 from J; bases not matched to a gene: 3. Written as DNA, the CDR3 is TGTGCCAGCTCACCAACGACAGGGGGGACCGGGGAGCTGTTTTTT. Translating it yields CASSPTTGGTGELFF. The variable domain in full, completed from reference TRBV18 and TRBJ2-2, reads NAGVMQNPRHLVRRRGQEARLRCSPMKGHSHVYWYRQLPEEGLKFMVYLQKENIIDESGMPKERFSAEFPKEGPSILRIQQVVRGDSAAYFCASSPTTGGTGELFFGEGSRLTVL.

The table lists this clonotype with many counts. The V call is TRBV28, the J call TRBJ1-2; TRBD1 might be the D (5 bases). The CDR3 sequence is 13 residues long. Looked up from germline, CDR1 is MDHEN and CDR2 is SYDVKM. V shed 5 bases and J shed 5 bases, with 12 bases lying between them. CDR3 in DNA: TGTGCCAGCAGTCGGACATGGGAATATGGCTACACCTTC. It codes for CASSRTWEYGYTF.

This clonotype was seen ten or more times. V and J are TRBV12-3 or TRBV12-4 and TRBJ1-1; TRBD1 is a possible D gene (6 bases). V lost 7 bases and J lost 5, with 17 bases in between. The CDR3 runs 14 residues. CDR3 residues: CASTLQGVHTEAFF. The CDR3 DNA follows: TGTGCCAGCACCCTACAGGGAGTTCATACTGAAGCTTTCTTT.

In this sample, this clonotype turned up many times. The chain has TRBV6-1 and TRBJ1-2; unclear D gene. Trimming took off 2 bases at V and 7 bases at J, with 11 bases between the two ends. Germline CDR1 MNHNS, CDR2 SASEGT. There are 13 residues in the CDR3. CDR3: CASSELSGSGYTF. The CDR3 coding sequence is TGTGCCAGCAGTGAACTTTCCGGCAGTGGCTACACCTTC.

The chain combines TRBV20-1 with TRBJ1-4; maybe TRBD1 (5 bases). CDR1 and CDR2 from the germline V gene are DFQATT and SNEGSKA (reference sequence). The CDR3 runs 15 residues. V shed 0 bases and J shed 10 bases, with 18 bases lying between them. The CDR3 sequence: CSARDLGETGGKLFF. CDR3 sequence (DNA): TGCAGTGCTAGAGACCTGGGGGAGACTGGTGGAAAACTGTTTTTT.

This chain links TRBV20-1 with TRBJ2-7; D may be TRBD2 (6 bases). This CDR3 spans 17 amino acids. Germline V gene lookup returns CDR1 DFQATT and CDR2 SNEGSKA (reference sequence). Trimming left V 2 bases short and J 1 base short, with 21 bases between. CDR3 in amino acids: CSARKRETPGTSYEQYF. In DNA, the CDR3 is TGCAGTGCTAGAAAACGGGAGACCCCGGGAACATCCTACGAGCAGTACTTC.

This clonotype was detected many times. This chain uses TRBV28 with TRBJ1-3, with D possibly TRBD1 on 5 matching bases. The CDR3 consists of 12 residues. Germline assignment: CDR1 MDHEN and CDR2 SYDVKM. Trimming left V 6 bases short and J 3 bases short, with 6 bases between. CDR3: CASRGVGNTIYF. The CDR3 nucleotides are TGTGCCAGCAGGGGGGTTGGAAACACCATATATTTT.

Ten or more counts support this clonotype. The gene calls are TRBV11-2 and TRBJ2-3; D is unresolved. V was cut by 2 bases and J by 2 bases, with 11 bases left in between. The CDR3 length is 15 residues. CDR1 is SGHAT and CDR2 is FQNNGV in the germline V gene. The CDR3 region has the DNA TGTGCCAGCAGCTTACGGATTAGTCCCACAGATACGCAGTATTTT. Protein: CASSLRISPTDTQYF. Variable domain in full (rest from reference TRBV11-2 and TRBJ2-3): EAGVAQSPRYKIIEKRQSVAFWCNPISGHATLYWYQQILGQGPKLLIQFQNNGVVDDSQLPKDRFSAERLKGVDSTLKIQPAKLEDSAVYLCASSLRISPTDTQYFGPGTRLTVL.

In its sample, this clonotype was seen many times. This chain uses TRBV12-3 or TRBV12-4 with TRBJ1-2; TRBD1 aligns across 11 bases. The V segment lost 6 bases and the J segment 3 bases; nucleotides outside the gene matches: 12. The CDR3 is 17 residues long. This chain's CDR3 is CASSSPGQGDWYYGYTF. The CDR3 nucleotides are TGTGCCAGCAGCTCCCCGGGACAGGGGGATTGGTACTATGGCTACACCTTC.

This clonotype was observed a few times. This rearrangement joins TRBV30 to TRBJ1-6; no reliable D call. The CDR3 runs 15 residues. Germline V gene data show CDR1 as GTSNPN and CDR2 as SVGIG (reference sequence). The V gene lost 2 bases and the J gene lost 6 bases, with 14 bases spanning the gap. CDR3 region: CAWSPPASGNSPLHF. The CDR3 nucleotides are TGTGCCTGGAGTCCCCCTGCCAGCGGTAATTCACCCCTCCACTTT.

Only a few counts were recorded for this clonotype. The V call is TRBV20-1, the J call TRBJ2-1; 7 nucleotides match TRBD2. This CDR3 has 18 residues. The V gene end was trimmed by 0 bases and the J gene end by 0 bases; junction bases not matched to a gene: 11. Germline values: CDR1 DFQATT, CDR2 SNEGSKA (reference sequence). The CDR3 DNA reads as TGCAGTGCTAGAGATTGGCTAGCGGCTGGCGGCTCCTACAATGAGCAGTTCTTC. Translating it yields CSARDWLAAGGSYNEQFF.

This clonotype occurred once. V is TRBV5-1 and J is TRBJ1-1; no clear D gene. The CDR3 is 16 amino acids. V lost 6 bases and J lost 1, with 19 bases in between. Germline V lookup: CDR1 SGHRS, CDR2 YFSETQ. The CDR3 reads CASTLPAEGPNTEAFF. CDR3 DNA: TGCGCCAGCACCCTACCCGCAGAGGGTCCGAACACTGAAGCTTTCTTT. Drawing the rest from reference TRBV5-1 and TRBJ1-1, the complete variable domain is KAGVTQTPRYLIKTRGQQVTLSCSPISGHRSVSWYQQTPGQGLQFLFEYFSETQRNKGNFPGRFSGRQFSNSRSEMNVSTLELGDSALYLCASTLPAEGPNTEAFFGQGTRLTVV.

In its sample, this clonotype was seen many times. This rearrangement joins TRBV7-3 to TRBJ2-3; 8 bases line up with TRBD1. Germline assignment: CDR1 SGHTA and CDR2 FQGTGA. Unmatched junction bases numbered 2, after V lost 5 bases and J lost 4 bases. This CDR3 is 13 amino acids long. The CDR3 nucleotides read TGTGCCAGCAGCCGGGACAGGTCAGATACGCAGTATTTT. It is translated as CASSRDRSDTQYF. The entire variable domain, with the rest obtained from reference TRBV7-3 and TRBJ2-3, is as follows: GAGVSQTPSNKVTEKGKYVELRCDPISGHTALYWYRQSLGQGPEFLIYFQGTGAADDSGLPNDRFFAVRPEGSVSTLKIQRTERGDSAVYLCASSRDRSDTQYFGPGTRLTVL.

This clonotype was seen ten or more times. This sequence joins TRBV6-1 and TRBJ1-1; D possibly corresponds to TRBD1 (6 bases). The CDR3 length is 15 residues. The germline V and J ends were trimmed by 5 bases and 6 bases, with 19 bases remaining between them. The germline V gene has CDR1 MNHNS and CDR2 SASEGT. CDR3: CASSFRGLEGAEAFF. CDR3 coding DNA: TGTGCCAGCAGTTTCAGGGGTTTGGAGGGCGCTGAAGCTTTCTTT.

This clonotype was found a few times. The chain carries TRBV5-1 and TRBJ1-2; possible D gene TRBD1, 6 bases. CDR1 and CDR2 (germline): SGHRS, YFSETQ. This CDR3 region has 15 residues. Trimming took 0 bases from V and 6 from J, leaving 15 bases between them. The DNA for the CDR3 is TGCGCCAGCAGCTTGGACATTGGGGGGGCTCATGGCTACACCTTC. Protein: CASSLDIGGAHGYTF.